The 2 T cell receptor beta chains reported below all come from one sample, sequenced in a study of beta chain features in type 1 diabetes. Study conclusions and caveats: Shortening of TCRB CDR3s, moderate but significant, appeared in all four CD4+ subsets of Type 1 diabetes patients.

No cognate antigen is known for these TCRs. Expressed TCRB transcripts were sequenced after all isolated RNA was converted to cDNA. Generated by immunoSEQ multiplex PCR, the TCRdb table keeps only in-frame clones and is missing some. The sample holds tens of thousands of clones, about 68% seen once. The sample taken for sequencing was Tregs from blood. The receptor set was obtained from a man aged 25-45 years with type 1 diabetes. Some clones in this sample may be carry-over from other donors' samples.

This rearrangement joins TRBV5-5 to TRBJ1-2; no clear D. This CDR3 has 15 amino acids. The germline V and J ends were trimmed by 1 base and 0 bases, with 10 bases remaining between them. The germline gives CDR1 SGHKS, CDR2 YYEKEE (reference sequence). This chain's CDR3 is CASSLFYQANYGYTF. Here the CDR3 DNA reads TGTGCCAGCAGCTTGTTCTATCAAGCTAACTATGGCTACACCTTC.

The chain recombines TRBV28 with TRBJ2-1, with TRBD1 matching 8 bases. Trimming at V came to 6 bases and at J to 8 bases, leaving 6 bases not matched to a gene. The CDR3 covers 13 residues. CDR1 is MDHEN, CDR2 SYDVKM, per germline. The CDR3 spells CASRGQGDDEQFF. CDR3 bases: TGTGCCAGCAGAGGACAGGGTGACGATGAGCAGTTCTTC.